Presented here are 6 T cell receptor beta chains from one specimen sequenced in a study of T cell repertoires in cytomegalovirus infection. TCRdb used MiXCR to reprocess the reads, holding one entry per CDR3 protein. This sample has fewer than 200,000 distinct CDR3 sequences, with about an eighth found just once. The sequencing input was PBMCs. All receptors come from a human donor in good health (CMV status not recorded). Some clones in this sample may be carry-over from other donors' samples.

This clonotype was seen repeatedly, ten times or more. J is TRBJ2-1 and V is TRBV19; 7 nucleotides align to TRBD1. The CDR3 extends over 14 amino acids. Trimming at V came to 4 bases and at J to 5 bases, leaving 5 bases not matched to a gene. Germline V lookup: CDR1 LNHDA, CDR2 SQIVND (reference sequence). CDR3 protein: CASSTTGFHNEQFF. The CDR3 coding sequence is TGTGCCAGTAGTACGACAGGGTTTCACAATGAGCAGTTCTTC. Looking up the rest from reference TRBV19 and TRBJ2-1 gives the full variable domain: DGGITQSPKYLFRKEGQNVTLSCEQNLNHDAMYWYRQDPGQGLRLIYYSQIVNDFQKGDIAEGYSVSREKKESFPLTVTSAQKNPTAFYLCASSTTGFHNEQFFGPGTRLTVL.

The CDR3, as DNA: TGTGCCACCAGCAGATCGGGACTAGCGGGAGTCCCCCACACCGGGGAGCTGTTTTTT. This translates into CATSRSGLAGVPHTGELFF. This chain uses TRBV15 with TRBJ2-2; 14 bases map to TRBD2. The CDR3 extends over 19 amino acids. The V gene end was trimmed by 2 bases and the J gene end by 3 bases; junction bases not matched to a gene: 8. Germline V CDR1 and CDR2: LNHNV, YYDKDF (reference sequence).

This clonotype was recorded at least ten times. The CDR3 region is CSGTPPSSYEQYF. CDR3 nucleotides: TGCAGCGGGACTCCACCGAGCTCCTACGAGCAGTACTTC. This chain links TRBV29-1 with TRBJ2-7, with D perhaps TRBD2 (5 bases). The ends were cut back, 7 bases at V and 0 bases at J, with 13 bases in the middle. The CDR3 is 13 residues long. CDR1 SQVTM and CDR2 ANQGSEA come from the germline V gene.

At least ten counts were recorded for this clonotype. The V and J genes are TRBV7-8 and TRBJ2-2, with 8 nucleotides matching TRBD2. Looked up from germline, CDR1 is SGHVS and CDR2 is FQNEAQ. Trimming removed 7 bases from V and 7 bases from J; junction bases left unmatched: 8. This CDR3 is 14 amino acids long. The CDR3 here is CASIPGGQNGELFF. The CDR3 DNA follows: TGTGCCAGCATCCCGGGAGGGCAGAACGGGGAGCTGTTTTTT.

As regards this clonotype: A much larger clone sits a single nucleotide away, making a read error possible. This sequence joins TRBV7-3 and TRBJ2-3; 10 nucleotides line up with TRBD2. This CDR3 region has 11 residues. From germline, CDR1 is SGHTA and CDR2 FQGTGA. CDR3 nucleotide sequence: TGTGCCAACAGCTCGGGACTAGCGACGTATTTT. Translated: CANSSGLATYF.

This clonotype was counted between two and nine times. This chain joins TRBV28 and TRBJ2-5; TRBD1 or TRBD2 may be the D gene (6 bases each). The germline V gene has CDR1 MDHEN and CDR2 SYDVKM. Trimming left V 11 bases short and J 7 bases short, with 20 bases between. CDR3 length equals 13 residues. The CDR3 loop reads CASYGGPVGTQYF. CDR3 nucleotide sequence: TGTGCCTCCTACGGGGGCCCCGTGGGGACCCAGTACTTC.